This T cell receptor (beta chain) originates from a study of shared clonotypes between healthy human individuals. Only CD45RO-negative cells positively selected for CCR7 counted as naive CD8 cells, so terminally differentiated effector memory CD45RA+ cells were excluded. Generated by immunoSEQ multiplex PCR, the TCRdb table keeps only in-frame clones and is missing some. There are hundreds of thousands of clones in the sample; approximately 96% occur only once, and 0.095% to 0.13% lies in the top ten. Trimming cost V 3 bases and J 4 bases, with 8 bases left between them. The CDR3 runs 13 residues. Germline lookup yields CDR1 SGHNT and CDR2 YYREEE (reference sequence).

The sequencing sample was made of naive CD8+ T cells sorted from blood. The clonotype comes from a woman aged 25 to 39 in good health. The chain carries TRBV5-4 and TRBJ1-3; D is unclear. CDR3 in DNA: TGTGCCAGCAGCTCCGTTGAAGGAAACACCATATATTTT. It encodes CASSSVEGNTIYF.